Listed below are T cell receptor beta chains from one sample, sequenced in a study of shared clonotypes between healthy human individuals. Measured with immunoSEQ multiplex PCR; TCRdb has only the in-frame clones, and not every one. The data hold over a million clones, with roughly 80% observed a single time. Sequencing input: memory CD4+ T cells sorted from blood. The receptors were sampled from a young man in good health. The CDR3 runs from the conserved cysteine through the conserved F or W. D genes are given only for firm matches. Expanded clones get a size class; other rows say once, few or many, or leave the size out.

j_call: TRBJ1-3
v_call: TRBV5-4
clone_size: NA
d_call: TRBD1
cdr3_nt: TGTGCCAGCAGACAGGGGGCTGGAAACACCATATATTTT
cdr3_aa: CASRQGAGNTIYF

j_call: TRBJ2-3
v_call: TRBV5-1
clone_size: once
d_call: TRBD2
cdr3_nt: TGCGCCAGCAGCTTGGTTCTAGCGGGAGGCACAGATACGCAGTATTTT
cdr3_aa: CASSLVLAGGTDTQYF

j_call: TRBJ2-5
v_call: TRBV9
clone_size: few
d_call: NA
cdr3_nt: TGTGCCAGCAGCGTAGGAAGCAAAGAGACCCAGTACTTC
cdr3_aa: CASSVGSKETQYF

j_call: TRBJ2-7
v_call: TRBV11-2
clone_size: NA
d_call: TRBD2
cdr3_nt: TGTGCCAGCAGCTTAGAAGCGGGGGCCTCCTACGAGCAGTACTTC
cdr3_aa: CASSLEAGASYEQYF

j_call: TRBJ1-3
v_call: TRBV5-1
clone_size: NA
d_call: NA
cdr3_nt: TGCGCCAGCAGCTTGGTATCGGACAGCGTTGGAAACACCATATATTTT
cdr3_aa: CASSLVSDSVGNTIYF

j_call: TRBJ2-7
v_call: TRBV28
clone_size: few
d_call: TRBD1
cdr3_nt: TGTGCCAGCAGCGCCCCGGGACAGGGGGTGTACGAGCAGTACTTC
cdr3_aa: CASSAPGQGVYEQYF

j_call: TRBJ2-3
v_call: TRBV13
clone_size: few
d_call: NA
cdr3_nt: TGTGCCAGCAGCTTACTAGATACGCAGTATTTT
cdr3_aa: CASSLLDTQYF

j_call: TRBJ2-7
v_call: TRBV9
clone_size: many
d_call: TRBD1
cdr3_nt: TGTGCCAGCAGCGTAGGTGGGACAGGGGGCTACGAGCAGTACTTC
cdr3_aa: CASSVGGTGGYEQYF

j_call: TRBJ2-4
v_call: TRBV19
clone_size: NA
d_call: TRBD1
cdr3_nt: TGTGCCAGTAGCTATAGGGACAGGGACAAAAACATTCAGTACTTC
cdr3_aa: CASSYRDRDKNIQYF

j_call: TRBJ2-2
v_call: TRBV2
clone_size: NA
d_call: NA
cdr3_nt: TGTGCCAGCAGTGAACGAGTTGCCAACCTCGGGGAGCTGTTTTTT
cdr3_aa: CASSERVANLGELFF

j_call: TRBJ2-5
v_call: TRBV30
clone_size: many
d_call: NA
cdr3_nt: TGTGCCTGGAGCAACACCGCGTACCAAGAGACCCAGTACTTC
cdr3_aa: CAWSNTAYQETQYF

j_call: TRBJ1-2
v_call: TRBV28
clone_size: NA
d_call: NA
cdr3_nt: TGTGCCAGCAGTTTGGCCACAGCGGGGCTAAGCTATGGCTACACCTTC
cdr3_aa: CASSLATAGLSYGYTF

j_call: TRBJ1-2
v_call: TRBV28
clone_size: NA
d_call: NA
cdr3_nt: TGTGCCAGCAGTTCTATATCCGGGGGGGATATGGGCTACACCTTC
cdr3_aa: CASSSISGGDMGYTF

j_call: TRBJ2-3
v_call: TRBV9
clone_size: NA
d_call: TRBD2
cdr3_nt: TGTGCCAGCAGCTCGGGACTAGGAGGGTCCACAGATACGCAGTATTTT
cdr3_aa: CASSSGLGGSTDTQYF

j_call: TRBJ1-1
v_call: TRBV5-6
clone_size: NA
d_call: TRBD1
cdr3_nt: TGTGCCAGCAGCTTGGTGGGACAGGGGGACACTGAAGCTTTCTTT
cdr3_aa: CASSLVGQGDTEAFF

j_call: TRBJ1-6
v_call: TRBV28
clone_size: NA
d_call: NA
cdr3_nt: TGTGCCAGCACCTCCCTCGCGGGGGCCTTGAGGTATAATTCACCCCTCCACTTT
cdr3_aa: CASTSLAGALRYNSPLHF

j_call: TRBJ2-5
v_call: TRBV5-1
clone_size: few
d_call: NA
cdr3_nt: TGCGCCAGCAGCTCGGACAGCTGGGAGACCCAGTACTTC
cdr3_aa: CASSSDSWETQYF

j_call: TRBJ1-6
v_call: TRBV7-9
clone_size: NA
d_call: NA
cdr3_nt: TGTGCCAGCAGCCACCCGAGGGCTGGTAGCTCCTATAATTCACCCCTCCACTTT
cdr3_aa: CASSHPRAGSSYNSPLHF

j_call: TRBJ1-2
v_call: TRBV10-2
clone_size: NA
d_call: NA
cdr3_nt: TGCGCCAGCAGTGAGGGGGACACTGGTGGCTACACCTTC
cdr3_aa: CASSEGDTGGYTF

j_call: TRBJ2-3
v_call: TRBV11-3
clone_size: few
d_call: NA
cdr3_nt: TGTGCCAGCGGTCTCGGGGACCAAACCACAGATACGCAGTATTTT
cdr3_aa: CASGLGDQTTDTQYF

j_call: TRBJ1-1
v_call: TRBV4-1
clone_size: NA
d_call: NA
cdr3_nt: TGCGCCAGCAGCCGATTAACGGGCACTATGAACACTGAAGCTTTCTTT
cdr3_aa: CASSRLTGTMNTEAFF

j_call: TRBJ1-4
v_call: TRBV6-1
clone_size: NA
d_call: NA
cdr3_nt: TGTGCCAGCAGTGAACAACTAGGGCAGAATGAAAAACTGTTTTTT
cdr3_aa: CASSEQLGQNEKLFF

j_call: TRBJ2-2
v_call: TRBV15
clone_size: NA
d_call: NA
cdr3_nt: TGTGCCACCAGCAGCCGGGACAAGAACACCGGGGAGCTGTTTTTT
cdr3_aa: CATSSRDKNTGELFF

j_call: TRBJ1-4
v_call: TRBV5-8
clone_size: NA
d_call: TRBD1
cdr3_nt: TGTGCCAGCAGCTCCGGACAGGGGGCGCGGGTGAATGAAAAACTGTTTTTT
cdr3_aa: CASSSGQGARVNEKLFF

j_call: TRBJ2-3
v_call: TRBV4-1
clone_size: NA
d_call: TRBD2
cdr3_nt: TGCGCCAGCAGCCCGTTAGCGGGAGTATCAGATACGCAGTATTTT
cdr3_aa: CASSPLAGVSDTQYF

j_call: TRBJ1-1
v_call: TRBV5-4
clone_size: NA
d_call: TRBD1
cdr3_nt: TGTGCCGTATCCGGGACAGGCTCCGGATCGATCACTGAAGCTTTCTTT
cdr3_aa: CAVSGTGSGSITEAFF

j_call: TRBJ2-4
v_call: TRBV6-1
clone_size: NA
d_call: TRBD1
cdr3_nt: TGTGCCAGCAGGAAGGACAGGGGAGTTGGCATTCAGTACTTC
cdr3_aa: CASRKDRGVGIQYF

j_call: TRBJ2-5
v_call: TRBV12-5
clone_size: once
d_call: NA
cdr3_nt: TGTGCTAGTGGTCTGACGGTTCAAGAGACCCAGTACTTC
cdr3_aa: CASGLTVQETQYF

j_call: TRBJ2-5
v_call: TRBV7-8
clone_size: NA
d_call: NA
cdr3_nt: TGTGCCAGCAGCTTTCTTGGGGGTTTGGAGACCCAGTACTTC
cdr3_aa: CASSFLGGLETQYF

j_call: TRBJ1-3
v_call: TRBV29-1
clone_size: NA
d_call: NA
cdr3_nt: TGCAGCGTTGATGCCAACTCTGGAAACACCATATATTTT
cdr3_aa: CSVDANSGNTIYF

j_call: TRBJ2-7
v_call: TRBV27
clone_size: few
d_call: NA
cdr3_nt: TGTGCCAGCAGTTCAACAGGGTACGAGCAGTACTTC
cdr3_aa: CASSSTGYEQYF

j_call: TRBJ2-1
v_call: TRBV6-5
clone_size: NA
d_call: TRBD1
cdr3_nt: TGTGCCAGCAGTTCGATACGACAGGGAGATTACAATGAGCAGTTCTTC
cdr3_aa: CASSSIRQGDYNEQFF

j_call: TRBJ2-5
v_call: TRBV7-2
clone_size: NA
d_call: NA
cdr3_nt: TGTGCCAGCAGCTTAGATGCGGGTAAACAAGAGACCCAGTACTTC
cdr3_aa: CASSLDAGKQETQYF

j_call: TRBJ1-1
v_call: TRBV5-1
clone_size: NA
d_call: NA
cdr3_nt: TGCGCCAGCAGCCAAGGGGGAGGAGCTGAAGCTTTCTTT
cdr3_aa: CASSQGGGAEAFF

j_call: TRBJ2-1
v_call: TRBV29-1
clone_size: NA
d_call: TRBD2
cdr3_nt: TGCAGCGTTGAGGGGGGTTGGGGACTAGCGGGTGACAATGAGCAGTTCTTC
cdr3_aa: CSVEGGWGLAGDNEQFF

j_call: TRBJ1-2
v_call: TRBV5-4
clone_size: NA
d_call: TRBD1
cdr3_nt: TGTGCCAGCAGCCACCAGGGACAGGGGTCCTATGGCTACACCTTC
cdr3_aa: CASSHQGQGSYGYTF

j_call: TRBJ1-1
v_call: TRBV7-2
clone_size: NA
d_call: NA
cdr3_nt: TGTGCCAGCAGCCCCGAGGGGTTAGGGACTGAAGCTTTCTTT
cdr3_aa: CASSPEGLGTEAFF

j_call: TRBJ2-4
v_call: TRBV4-3
clone_size: NA
d_call: TRBD1
cdr3_nt: TGCGCCAGCAGCCAAGACAGCGGACAGGGCTTCGCAGCCAAAAACATTCAGTACTTC
cdr3_aa: CASSQDSGQGFAAKNIQYF

j_call: TRBJ1-2
v_call: TRBV27
clone_size: NA
d_call: NA
cdr3_nt: TGTGCCAGCAGTTTGACCCAGAACTATGGCTACACCTTC
cdr3_aa: CASSLTQNYGYTF

j_call: TRBJ1-1
v_call: TRBV25-1
clone_size: few
d_call: TRBD1
cdr3_nt: TGTGCCAGCAGACTCGGGACAGCAGGTAACACTGAAGCTTTCTTT
cdr3_aa: CASRLGTAGNTEAFF

j_call: TRBJ2-6
v_call: TRBV5-6
clone_size: NA
d_call: NA
cdr3_nt: TGTGCCAGCAGCTTCGATAGGGGCTCGGTCTCTGGGGCCAACGTCCTGACTTTC
cdr3_aa: CASSFDRGSVSGANVLTF

j_call: TRBJ2-2
v_call: TRBV19
clone_size: NA
d_call: NA
cdr3_nt: TGTGCCAGTAGTATATCTGGCTTGAACACCGGGGAGCTGTTTTTT
cdr3_aa: CASSISGLNTGELFF

j_call: TRBJ1-2
v_call: TRBV2
clone_size: NA
d_call: NA
cdr3_nt: TGTGCCAGTTCTCCGGGACTGGTATATGGCTACACCTTC
cdr3_aa: CASSPGLVYGYTF

j_call: TRBJ2-7
v_call: TRBV7-2
clone_size: NA
d_call: TRBD2
cdr3_nt: TGTGCCAGCAGCGCCTCCGGGACTAGCTACGAGCAGTACTTC
cdr3_aa: CASSASGTSYEQYF

j_call: TRBJ1-1
v_call: TRBV30
clone_size: NA
d_call: NA
cdr3_nt: TGTGCCTGGAGTGGACAGAGGGGGGGGACTGAAGCTTTCTTT
cdr3_aa: CAWSGQRGGTEAFF

j_call: TRBJ2-1
v_call: TRBV18
clone_size: few
d_call: NA
cdr3_nt: TGTGCCAGCTCATACCCTACTAGCAGCGATGAGCAGTTCTTC
cdr3_aa: CASSYPTSSDEQFF

j_call: TRBJ2-5
v_call: TRBV2
clone_size: NA
d_call: TRBD2
cdr3_nt: TGTGCCAGCAGGGGAGCGGGGGGGACGCGAGAGACCCAGTACTTC
cdr3_aa: CASRGAGGTRETQYF

j_call: TRBJ2-2
v_call: TRBV4-1
clone_size: NA
d_call: TRBD2
cdr3_nt: TGCGCCAGCACTCGAGGACTAGCGGGATCTGGGGAGCTGTTTTTT
cdr3_aa: CASTRGLAGSGELFF

j_call: TRBJ1-2
v_call: TRBV7-2
clone_size: NA
d_call: NA
cdr3_nt: TGTGCCAGCAGCTCCCTAGGGGGGGCGGATTATGGCTACACCTTC
cdr3_aa: CASSSLGGADYGYTF

j_call: TRBJ2-2
v_call: TRBV10-2
clone_size: few
d_call: TRBD2
cdr3_nt: TGCGCCAGCCGTAGCGGGACGAACACCGGGGAGCTGTTTTTT
cdr3_aa: CASRSGTNTGELFF